This T cell receptor beta chain was identified in a study of shared clonotypes between healthy human individuals. Study-level findings and limits: Rarefaction revealed incomplete sorted-subset sequencing despite large depth. Relative to their counterparts shared across all four donors, non-shared clonotypes exhibited diminished generation probabilities.

As regards this clone: What it recognizes is unknown.

CDR1 and CDR2 (germline): GTSNPN, SVGIG (reference sequence). The V segment lost 4 bases and the J segment 8 bases; nucleotides outside the gene matches: 4. The CDR3 is 11 residues long. Deep level was the assay's run setting. Authors' analysis steps: As immunoSEQ supplied junction-only sequences (without quality scores), filtering differed. The method was immunoSEQ multiplex PCR; TCRdb's version includes in-frame clones alone and lacks a portion of them. That table is the source of V, J and clone size, and D and trimming were worked out from the DNA. The sample yields approximately 400,000 clones, about 96% seen once.

The V gene is TRBV30, the J gene TRBJ1-2; 7 bases agree with TRBD1. The sample taken for sequencing was memory CD8+ T cells sorted from blood. As to subset: CD45RO+ cells pooled with CCR7-negative TemRA cells. This TCR was sampled from a man aged 25-45 years in good health. CDR3 coding DNA: TGTGCCTGGAACAGGGGAGTCGGCTACACCTTC. This gives the protein CAWNRGVGYTF.